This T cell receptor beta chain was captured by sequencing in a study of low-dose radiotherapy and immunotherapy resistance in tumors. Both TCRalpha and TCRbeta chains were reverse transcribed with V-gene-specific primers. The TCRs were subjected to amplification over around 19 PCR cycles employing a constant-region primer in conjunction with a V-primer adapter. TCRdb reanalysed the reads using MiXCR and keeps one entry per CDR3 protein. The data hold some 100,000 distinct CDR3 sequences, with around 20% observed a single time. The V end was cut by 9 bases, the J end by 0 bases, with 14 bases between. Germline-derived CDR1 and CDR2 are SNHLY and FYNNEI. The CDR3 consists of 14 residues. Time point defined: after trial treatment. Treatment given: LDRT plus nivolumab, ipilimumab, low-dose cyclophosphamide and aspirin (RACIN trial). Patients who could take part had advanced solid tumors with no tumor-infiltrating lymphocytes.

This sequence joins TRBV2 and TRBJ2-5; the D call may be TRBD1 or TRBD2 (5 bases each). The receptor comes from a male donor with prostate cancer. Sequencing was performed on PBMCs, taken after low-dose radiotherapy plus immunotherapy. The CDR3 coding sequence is TGTGCCAGTTCCCGGGACCGAAACCAAGAGACCCAGTACTTC. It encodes CASSRDRNQETQYF.